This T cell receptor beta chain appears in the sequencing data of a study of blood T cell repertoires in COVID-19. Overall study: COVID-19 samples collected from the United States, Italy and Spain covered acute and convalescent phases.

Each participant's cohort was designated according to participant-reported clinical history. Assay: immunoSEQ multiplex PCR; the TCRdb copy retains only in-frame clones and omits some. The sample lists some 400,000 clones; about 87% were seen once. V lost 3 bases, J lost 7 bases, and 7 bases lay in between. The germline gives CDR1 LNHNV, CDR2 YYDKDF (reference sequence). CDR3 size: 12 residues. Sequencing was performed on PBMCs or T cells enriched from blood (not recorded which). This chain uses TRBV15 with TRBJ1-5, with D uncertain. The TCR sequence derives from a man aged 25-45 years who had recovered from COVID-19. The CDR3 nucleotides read TGTGCCACCAGCAGCTTTAGACAGCCCCAGCATTTT. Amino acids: CATSSFRQPQHF. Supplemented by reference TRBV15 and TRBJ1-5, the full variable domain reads DAMVIQNPRYQVTQFGKPVTLSCSQTLNHNVMYWYQQKSSQAPKLLFHYYDKDFNNEADTPDNFQSRRPNTSFCFLDIRSPGLGDTAMYLCATSSFRQPQHFGDGTRLSIL.